This TCR beta chain was identified in a study of shared clonotypes between healthy human individuals. Overall study context: Researchers assigned three CD4 naive, three CD4 memory, two CD8 naive and one CD8 memory plate to each donor.

Those who donated, Caucasian adults without exception, all lived in Nashville, Tennessee. The germline gives CDR1 LNHNV, CDR2 YYDKDF (reference sequence). The CDR3 is made up of 16 amino acids. With V trimmed by 5 bases and J by 6 bases, 7 bases remained unmatched. Sequencing was performed with immunoSEQ multiplex PCR; in TCRdb, only in-frame clones are kept and a portion is missing. The top ten hold less than 0.15% of the sample, which has some 2,000,000 clones, roughly 95% seen once. This chain links TRBV15 with TRBJ2-2, with 12 bases fitting TRBD1. Sequencing was carried out using naive CD4+ T cells sorted from blood. The subset here: CD45RA+ positively selected. The receptor's source is a man in his late teens or twenties in good health. CDR3 residues: CATSGPGQGASGELFF. As DNA, the CDR3 is TGTGCCACCAGCGGTCCGGGACAGGGGGCTTCCGGGGAGCTGTTTTTT.